This is a list of T cell receptor beta chains from one sample in a study of T cell responses to AZD1222 COVID-19 vaccine. Clones were read by immunoSEQ multiplex PCR, and TCRdb kept only the in-frame ones, dropping some. This sample has approximately 81,000 clones, with 80% to 95% found just once. The sequenced sample was peripheral blood, obtained on day 0 of MenACWY control vaccination. Receptors were obtained from an adult in good health. Each CDR3 is given with its conserved first and last residue. The D gene is left open where the match is weak. Some rows mark clone size as missing; the rest say once, few, many or name a class of expanded clone.

V	J	D	length	size	DNA	CDR3
TRBV19	TRBJ1-1	-	13	-	TGTGCCAGTAGTGTGGCTTTGGGCACTGAAGCTTTCTTT	CASSVALGTEAFF
TRBV6-5	TRBJ1-1	TRBD1	15	-	TGTGCCAGCAGTCCCACAGGGGTGGTGAACACTGAAGCTTTCTTT	CASSPTGVVNTEAFF
TRBV6-5	TRBJ1-3	-	15	-	TGTGCCAGCATGGCCGGGACCCCCTCTGGAAACACCATATATTTT	CASMAGTPSGNTIYF
TRBV12-3/TRBV12-4	TRBJ1-2	-	11	once	TGTGCCAGCAGTAGCTCGAGGGGCTACACCTTC	CASSSSRGYTF
TRBV29-1	TRBJ1-2	-	12	-	TGCAGCGTCTCCGGACAGAACTATGGCTACACCTTC	CSVSGQNYGYTF
TRBV28	TRBJ1-2	-	13	-	TGTGCCAGCAGTTTAGCGGGGATTTATGGCTACACCTTC	CASSLAGIYGYTF
TRBV6-5	TRBJ2-7	-	15	-	TGTGCCAGCAGTAGTGATGGGCGGACCGCCTACGAGCAGTACTTC	CASSSDGRTAYEQYF
TRBV12-3/TRBV12-4	TRBJ1-5	TRBD1	13	-	TGTGCCAGCAGCCGGGACAGTGATCAGCCCCAGCATTTT	CASSRDSDQPQHF
TRBV6-1	TRBJ2-1	TRBD2	16	-	TGTGCCAGCAGTGAAGCGGGAGGGAGGCCTACGTATGAGCAGTTCTTC	CASSEAGGRPTYEQFF
TRBV6-5	TRBJ1-1	-	14	-	TGTGCCAGCAGTTACTCAGGGGGGAACACTGAAGCTTTCTTT	CASSYSGGNTEAFF
TRBV5-5	TRBJ1-6	TRBD1	15	-	TGTGCCAGCAGCCTACCAGGGGGCTTGAATTCACCCCTCCACTTT	CASSLPGGLNSPLHF
TRBV19	TRBJ1-5	-	15	-	TGTGCCAGTAGCCTGAACACCCTCCCAGAGCAGCCCCAGCATTTT	CASSLNTLPEQPQHF
TRBV19	TRBJ2-5	-	11	few	TGTGCCAGTAGTATAGCAGAGACCCAGTACTTC	CASSIAETQYF
TRBV21-1	TRBJ1-2	-	15	few	TGTGCCCCAGCGTGTCGACCTCCTCCTAACTATGGCTACACCTTC	CAPACRPPPNYGYTF
TRBV5-1	TRBJ2-5	TRBD2	16	-	TGCGCCAGCAGCACCGGGACTAGCGGGAGTTTTGGGACCCAGTACTTC	CASSTGTSGSFGTQYF
TRBV10-1	TRBJ1-2	TRBD1	10	-	TGCGCCTTCTCACAGGGGGGCTACACCTTC	CAFSQGGYTF
TRBV6-2/TRBV6-3	TRBJ2-1	-	14	once	TGTGCCAGCAGTTCCCCCGGACTCTACAATGAGCAGTTCTTC	CASSSPGLYNEQFF
TRBV19	TRBJ2-3	TRBD2	14	-	TGTGCCACCAGGACTAGCGGTATCACAGATACGCAGTATTTT	CATRTSGITDTQYF
TRBV19	TRBJ1-6	-	15	-	TGTGCCAGTAGTATGATCGTAGCAGGAGATTCACCCCTCCACTTT	CASSMIVAGDSPLHF
TRBV6-5	TRBJ1-2	-	14	once	TGTGCCACCAGGAGGAGTCCCCTGGACTATGGCTACACCTTC	CATRRSPLDYGYTF
TRBV7-2	TRBJ2-3	-	15	-	TGTGCCAGCAGCTTAGCGCCGGGTAGCACAGATACGCAGTATTTT	CASSLAPGSTDTQYF
TRBV19	TRBJ2-1	TRBD1	17	-	TGTGCCAGTAGACCCGGGACAGGGGCCCCGAGGTACAATGAGCAGTTCTTC	CASRPGTGAPRYNEQFF
TRBV7-9	TRBJ2-7	-	17	-	TGTGCCAGCAGCTTAAGAAAAAGCCGGGAGATGGGGTACGAGCAGTACTTC	CASSLRKSREMGYEQYF
TRBV30	TRBJ2-5	-	14	once	TGTGCCTGGAGTCTCGGAAGGAGGGAAGAGACCCAGTACTTC	CAWSLGRREETQYF
TRBV12-2	TRBJ1-1	-	15	-	TGTGCAAGTCGTCAACAGGGGGCCGCGGTCACTGAAGCTTTCTTT	CASRQQGAAVTEAFF
TRBV6-1	TRBJ1-2	-	11	-	TGTGCCAGCAGTGACGGCTCTGGTTACACCTTC	CASSDGSGYTF
TRBV7-6	TRBJ1-1	-	15	-	TGTGCCAGCAGCTTGGAAGCTGCCATGAACACTGAAGCTTTCTTT	CASSLEAAMNTEAFF
TRBV12-3/TRBV12-4	TRBJ1-1	-	13	-	TGTGCCAGCAGTGGGGAAATGAACACTGAAGCTTTCTTT	CASSGEMNTEAFF